The clone carrying this T cell receptor beta chain was seen ten or more times. HTBI primers from iRepertoire and Arm-PCR of CDR3 regions yielded the TCR beta libraries. TCRdb redid the calling of the multiplex PCR reads with MiXCR, one entry per CDR3 protein. Of about 660,000 distinct CDR3 sequences listed, 25% to 35% are singletons. This record belongs to a study of regulatory T cells in long-lasting Graves disease. The CDR3 is 15 amino acids. In germline, CDR1 is SGHAT, CDR2 FQDESV (reference sequence). Trimming took 0 bases from V and 8 from J, leaving 16 bases between them. Described time point: persistent/refractory GD, antithyroid drugs over 5 years with positive TRAb. With RNA extracted from PBMCs as input, the TCR library was made.

V gene TRBV11-1 combines with J gene TRBJ1-1; no clear D. This specimen consisted of peripheral blood mononuclear cells (PBMCs), obtained when the disease was refractory, from a patient treated with antithyroid drugs. The receptor's source is a female donor with Graves disease. For the CDR3, the DNA is TGTGCCAGCAGCTTAGCGGGCACCCCTCTTACGGAAGCTTTCTTT. Its translation: CASSLAGTPLTEAFF.